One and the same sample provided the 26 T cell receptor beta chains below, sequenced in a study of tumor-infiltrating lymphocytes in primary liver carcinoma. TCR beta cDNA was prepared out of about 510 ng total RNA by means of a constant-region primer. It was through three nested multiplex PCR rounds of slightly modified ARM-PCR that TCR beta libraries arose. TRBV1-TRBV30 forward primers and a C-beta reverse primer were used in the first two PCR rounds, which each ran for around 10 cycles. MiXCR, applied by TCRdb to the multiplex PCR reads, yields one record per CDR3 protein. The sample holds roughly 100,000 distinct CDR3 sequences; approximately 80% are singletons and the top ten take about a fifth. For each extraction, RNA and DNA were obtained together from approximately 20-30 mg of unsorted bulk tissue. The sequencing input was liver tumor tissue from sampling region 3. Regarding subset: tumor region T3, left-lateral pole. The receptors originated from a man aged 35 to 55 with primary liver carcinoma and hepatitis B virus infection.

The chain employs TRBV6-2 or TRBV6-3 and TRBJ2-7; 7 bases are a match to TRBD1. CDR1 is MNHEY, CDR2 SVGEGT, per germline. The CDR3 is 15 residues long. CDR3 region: CVRSYLGQDSSEQYF. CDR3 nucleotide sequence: TGTGTCAGGAGTTACCTCGGACAGGACAGCTCCGAGCAGTACTTC.

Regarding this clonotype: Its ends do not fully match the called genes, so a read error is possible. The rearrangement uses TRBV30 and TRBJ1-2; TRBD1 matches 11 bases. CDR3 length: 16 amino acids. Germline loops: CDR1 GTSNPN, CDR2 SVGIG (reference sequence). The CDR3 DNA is TGTGTCTACAAAGACCCCCGGGACAGGGGGTTCTATGGCTACACTTTC. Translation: CVYKDPRDRGFYGYTF.

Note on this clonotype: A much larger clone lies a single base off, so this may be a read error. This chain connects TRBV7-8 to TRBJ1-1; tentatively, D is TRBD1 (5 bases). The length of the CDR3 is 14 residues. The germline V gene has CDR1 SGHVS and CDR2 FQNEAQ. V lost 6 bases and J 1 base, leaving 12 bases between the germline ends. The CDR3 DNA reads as TGTGCCAGCAGTTACATCGGACAGAACACTGAAGCTTTCTTT. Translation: CASSYIGQNTEAFF.

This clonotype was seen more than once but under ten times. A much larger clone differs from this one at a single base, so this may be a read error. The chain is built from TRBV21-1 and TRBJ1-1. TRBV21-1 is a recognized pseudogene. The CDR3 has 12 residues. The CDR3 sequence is CASSKGMGEAFF. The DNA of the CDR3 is TGTGCCAGCAGCAAAGGGATGGGGGAAGCTTTCTTT.

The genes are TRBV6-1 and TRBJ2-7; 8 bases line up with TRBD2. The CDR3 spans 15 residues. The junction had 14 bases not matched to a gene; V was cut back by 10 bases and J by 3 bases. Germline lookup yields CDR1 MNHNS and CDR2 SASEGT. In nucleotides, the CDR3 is TGTGCCACCAGCTGGAGAGCGGGAGAGGTCTACGAGCAGTACTTC. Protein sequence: CATSWRAGEVYEQYF.

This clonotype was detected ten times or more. CDR3 nucleotide sequence: TGTGCCAGCTCTACCGGGACCTTCGGCAAAGAGACCCAGTACTTC. Translating gives CASSTGTFGKETQYF. The J gene is TRBJ2-5, the V gene TRBV5-5; TRBD1 or TRBD2 may be the D gene (5 bases each). The ends were cut back, 7 bases at V and 3 bases at J, with 19 bases in the middle. Germline CDR1 and CDR2: SGHKS and YYEKEE (reference sequence). The length of the CDR3 is 15 residues.

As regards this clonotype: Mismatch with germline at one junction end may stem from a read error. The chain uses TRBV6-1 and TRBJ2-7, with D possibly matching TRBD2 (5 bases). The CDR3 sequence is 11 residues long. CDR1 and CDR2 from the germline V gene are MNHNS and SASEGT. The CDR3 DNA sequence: TGTGCCAGCAACGGACTCTACGAGCAGAACTTC. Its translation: CASNGLYEQNF.

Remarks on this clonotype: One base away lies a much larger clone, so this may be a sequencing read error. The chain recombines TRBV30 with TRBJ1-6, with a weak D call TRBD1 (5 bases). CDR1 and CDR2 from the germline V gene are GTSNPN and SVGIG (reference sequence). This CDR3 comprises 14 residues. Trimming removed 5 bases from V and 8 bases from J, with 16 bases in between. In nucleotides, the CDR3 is TGTGCCTGGGGGACTCTCGGACATCATTCACCCCTCCACTTT. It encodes CAWGTLGHHSPLHF. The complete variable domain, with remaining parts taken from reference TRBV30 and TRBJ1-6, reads SQTIHQWPATLVQPVGSPLSLECTVEGTSNPNLYWYRQAAGRGLQLLFYSVGIGQISSEVPQNLSASRPQDRQFILSSKKLLLSDSGFYLCAWGTLGHHSPLHFGNGTRLTVT.

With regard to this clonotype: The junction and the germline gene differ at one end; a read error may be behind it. The CDR3 sequence is CVTSEDKGAAKNIQYF. The CDR3 bases are TGTGTCACCAGTGAGGATAAGGGGGCTGCAAAAAACATTCAGTACTTC. V gene TRBV24-1 combines with J gene TRBJ2-4, with 7 bases lining up with TRBD1. The CDR3 spans 16 residues. Germline-derived CDR1 and CDR2 are KGHDR and SFDVKD.

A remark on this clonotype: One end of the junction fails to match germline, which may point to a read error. CDR3 bases: TGCAACGTTGAATTCGGGACCCTCGGAGTCAATGAGCAGTTCTTC. This sequence encodes CNVEFGTLGVNEQFF. The chain combines TRBV29-1 with TRBJ2-1, with D possibly called TRBD1 or TRBD2 (5 bases each). CDR1 and CDR2 (germline): SQVTM, ANQGSEA. This CDR3 is built from 15 residues.

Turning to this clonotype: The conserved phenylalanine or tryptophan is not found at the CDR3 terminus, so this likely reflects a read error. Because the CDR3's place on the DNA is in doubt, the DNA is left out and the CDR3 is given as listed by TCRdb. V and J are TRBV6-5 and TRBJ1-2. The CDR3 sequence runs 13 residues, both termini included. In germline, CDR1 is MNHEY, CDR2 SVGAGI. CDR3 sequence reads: CGSRVGVNYGHTL.

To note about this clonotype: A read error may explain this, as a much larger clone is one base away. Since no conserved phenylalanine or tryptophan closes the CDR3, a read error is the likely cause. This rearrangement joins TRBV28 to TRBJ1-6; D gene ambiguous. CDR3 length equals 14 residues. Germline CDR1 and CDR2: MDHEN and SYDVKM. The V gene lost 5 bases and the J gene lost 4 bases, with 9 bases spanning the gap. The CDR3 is CASSLKRYNSPLHS. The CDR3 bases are TGTGCCAGCAGTCTTAAAAGATATAATTCACCCCTCCACTCT.

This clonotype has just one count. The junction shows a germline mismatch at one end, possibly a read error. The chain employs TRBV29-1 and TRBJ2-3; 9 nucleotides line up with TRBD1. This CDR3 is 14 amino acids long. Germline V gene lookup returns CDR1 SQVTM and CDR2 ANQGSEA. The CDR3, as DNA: TGCAGCGTTTCCGGGACAGGGACGTCAGATACGCACTACTTT. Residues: CSVSGTGTSDTHYF.

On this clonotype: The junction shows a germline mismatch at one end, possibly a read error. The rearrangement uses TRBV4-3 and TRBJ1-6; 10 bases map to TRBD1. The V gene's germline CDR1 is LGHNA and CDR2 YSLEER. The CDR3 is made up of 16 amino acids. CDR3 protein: CASSSWDRGRNSCLQF. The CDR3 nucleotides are TGCGCCAGCAGCTCCTGGGACAGGGGAAGGAATTCATGCCTCCAATTT.

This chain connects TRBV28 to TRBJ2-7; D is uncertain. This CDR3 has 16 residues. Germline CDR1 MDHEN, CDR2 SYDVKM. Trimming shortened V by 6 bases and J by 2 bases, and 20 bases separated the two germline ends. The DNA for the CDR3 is TGTGCCAGCAGCCCCCCCTCCGGCAGTAGGGCCTACGAGCAGTACTTC. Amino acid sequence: CASSPPSGSRAYEQYF. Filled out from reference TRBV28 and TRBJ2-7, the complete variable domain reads DVKVTQSSRYLVKRTGEKVFLECVQDMDHENMFWYRQDPGLGLRLIYFSYDVKMKEKGDIPEGYSVSREKKERFSLILESASTNQTSMYLCASSPPSGSRAYEQYFGPGTRLTVT.

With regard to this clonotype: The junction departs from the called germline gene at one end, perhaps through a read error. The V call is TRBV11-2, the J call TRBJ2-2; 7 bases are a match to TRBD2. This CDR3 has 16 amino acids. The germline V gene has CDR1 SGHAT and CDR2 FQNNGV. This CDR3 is CTSSRAGKRNTGELFF. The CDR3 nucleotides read TGTACCAGCAGCCGAGCGGGGAAACGGAACACCGGGGAACTGTTTTTT.

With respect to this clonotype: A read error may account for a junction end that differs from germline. CDR3 sequence: CASSLSGTEKLFF. Here the CDR3 DNA reads TGTGCTAGCAGTTTATCCGGGACTGAAAAACTGTTTTTT. This rearrangement joins TRBV12-3 or TRBV12-4 to TRBJ1-4, with D tentatively TRBD1 (5 bases). CDR3 length equals 13 residues.

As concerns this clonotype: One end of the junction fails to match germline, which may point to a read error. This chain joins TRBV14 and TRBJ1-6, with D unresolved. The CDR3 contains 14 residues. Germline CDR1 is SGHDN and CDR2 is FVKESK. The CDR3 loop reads CASNHSEENSPLHF. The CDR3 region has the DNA TGCGCCAGCAACCACTCAGAGGAAAATTCACCCCTCCACTTT.

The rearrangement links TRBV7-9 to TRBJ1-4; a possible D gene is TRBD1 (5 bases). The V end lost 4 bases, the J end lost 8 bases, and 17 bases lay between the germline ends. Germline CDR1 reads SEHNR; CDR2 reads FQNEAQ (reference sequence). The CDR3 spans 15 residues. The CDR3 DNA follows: TGTGCCAGCAGCTCAGGAGGGACGCTCAAAGAAAAACTGTTTTTT. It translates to CASSSGGTLKEKLFF.

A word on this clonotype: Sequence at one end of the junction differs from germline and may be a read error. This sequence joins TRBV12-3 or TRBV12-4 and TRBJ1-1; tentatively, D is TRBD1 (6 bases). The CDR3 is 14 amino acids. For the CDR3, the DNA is TGTGTCAGCAGTTCTGCAGACAGGAACACAGAAGCTTTCTTT. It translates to CVSSSADRNTEAFF.

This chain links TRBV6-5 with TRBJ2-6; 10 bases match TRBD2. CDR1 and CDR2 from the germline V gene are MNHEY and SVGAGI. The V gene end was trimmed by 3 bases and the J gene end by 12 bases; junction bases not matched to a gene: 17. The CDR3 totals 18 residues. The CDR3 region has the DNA TGTGCCAGCAGTTATAATCCTAGCGGGAGTACTGGGACCAGCGTCCTGACTTTC. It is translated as CASSYNPSGSTGTSVLTF.

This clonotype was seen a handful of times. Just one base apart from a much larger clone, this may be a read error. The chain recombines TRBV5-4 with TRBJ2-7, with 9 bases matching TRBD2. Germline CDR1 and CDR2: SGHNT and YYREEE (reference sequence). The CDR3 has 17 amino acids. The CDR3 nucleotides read TGTACCAGCAGCGGGGGGCCGGGAGCGGAAAACACCTACGAGCAGTACTTC. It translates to CTSSGGPGAENTYEQYF. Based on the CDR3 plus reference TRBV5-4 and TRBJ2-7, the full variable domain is ETGVTQSPTHLIKTRGQQVTLRCSSQSGHNTVSWYQQALGQGPQFIFQYYREEENGRGNFPPRFSGLQFPNYSSELNVNALELDDSALYLCTSSGGPGAENTYEQYFGPGTRLTVT.

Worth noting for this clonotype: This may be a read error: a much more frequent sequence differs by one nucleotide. DNA of the CDR3: TGTGCCAGCACCACCGGGGTCGGGGCGCAGCACGGTCAGCCCCAGCATTTT. Its protein product is CASTTGVGAQHGQPQHF. V gene TRBV28 combines with J gene TRBJ1-5; maybe TRBD1 (5 bases). The CDR3 runs 17 residues. Germline V gene sequence: CDR1 MDHEN, CDR2 SYDVKM. Trimming removed 7 bases at V and 6 bases at J, with 25 bases between.

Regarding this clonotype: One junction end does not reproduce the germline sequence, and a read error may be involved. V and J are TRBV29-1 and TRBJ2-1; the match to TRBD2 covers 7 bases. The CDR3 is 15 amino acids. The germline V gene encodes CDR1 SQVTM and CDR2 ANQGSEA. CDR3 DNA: TGCAACGTTGTCTTCCCGGGAGGAAGAGGTAATGAGCAGTTCTTC. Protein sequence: CNVVFPGGRGNEQFF.

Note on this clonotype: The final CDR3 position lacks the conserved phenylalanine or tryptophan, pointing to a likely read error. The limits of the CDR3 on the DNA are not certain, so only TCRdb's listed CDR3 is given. CDR3: CVSSRTPVSPLHL. The chain uses TRBV11-1 and TRBJ1-6; no DNA check was done on the table's D call, TRBD1. Including both end residues, the CDR3 is 13 amino acids long. CDR1 SGHAT and CDR2 FQDESV come from the germline V gene (reference sequence).

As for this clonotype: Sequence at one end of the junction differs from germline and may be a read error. For the CDR3, the DNA is TGTGCCAGCAGCTTCCCGATAGGGGTGGTCACTGAAGCTCTCTTT. Its protein product is CASSFPIGVVTEALF. The rearrangement uses TRBV7-9 and TRBJ1-1; maybe TRBD1 (5 bases). The CDR3 runs 15 residues. The germline CDR1 and CDR2 sequences are SEHNR and FQNEAQ (reference sequence).